This record concerns one TCR beta chain sequence. Its antigen remains unidentified. This sample is drawn from a study of T cell repertoires in cytomegalovirus infection. Study overall: HLA-C-restricted CMV epitopes, recently identified, and well-studied HLA-B-restricted ones were used by the study. Overall study results and limits: Summed public TCR beta family frequency identified CMV carriers bearing the relevant HLA. HLA-C-restricted CMV-specific TCR beta clonotypes were dominant in the ex vivo response.

TCRdb re-called the reads with MiXCR, one entry per CDR3 protein. The table shows roughly 150,000 distinct CDR3 sequences, with around 30% occurring only once. The input for sequencing was CD8+ T cells from cultured PBMCs, taken from culture after CMV antigen stimulation. The receptor comes from a human donor in good health (CMV status not recorded). Some clones in this sample may be carry-over from other donors' samples.

The CDR3 protein is CASSFQATYNEQFF. In nucleotides, the CDR3 is TGTGCCAGCAGCTTCCAGGCCACCTACAATGAGCAGTTCTTC. This chain connects TRBV7-6 to TRBJ2-1; D gene ambiguous. The ends were cut back, 3 bases at V and 2 bases at J, with 8 bases in the middle. The CDR3 runs to 14 residues. From germline, CDR1 is SGHVS and CDR2 FNYEAQ. Variable domain in full (rest from reference TRBV7-6 and TRBJ2-1): GAGVSQSPRYKVTKRGQDVALRCDPISGHVSLYWYRQALGQGPEFLTYFNYEAQQDKSGLPNDRFSAERPEGSISTLTIQRTEQRDSAMYRCASSFQATYNEQFFGPGTRLTVL.